Presented here are 17 T cell receptor beta chains from one specimen sequenced in a study of CXCR3-negative and CXCR3-positive naive CD8 T cells. Researchers prepared the TRB cDNA libraries using 5' RACE with UMI labels. Reprocessing the 5' RACE reads, TCRdb reports a single entry for every CDR3 protein and omits DNA. The table counts around 140,000 distinct CDR3 sequences; 0.25% to 0.35% lies in the top ten. The sample comprised naive CXCR3- CD8+ T cells from blood. This sample's subset: CD45RO-CCR7+CD27+CD95- naive CD8+ T cells lacking CXCR3 (TNR3-). These receptors all stem from a human donor in good health. Some clones in this sample may be carry-over from other donors' samples.

The genes are TRBV28 and TRBJ2-7; checking the TCRdb D call of TRBD1 is not possible without DNA. The germline CDR1 and CDR2 sequences are MDHEN and SYDVKM. This CDR3 has 13 residues. The CDR3: CASIDSPSYEQYF.

The chain uses TRBV29-1 and TRBJ1-1; TCRdb reports TRBD1, a call that lacks DNA to check it against. The CDR3 is 12 residues long. Germline V gene lookup returns CDR1 SQVTM and CDR2 ANQGSEA. The CDR3: CGVGDDGTEAFF.

The chain joins TRBV29-1 to TRBJ2-5. Germline assignment: CDR1 SQVTM and CDR2 ANQGSEA. CDR3 length: 13 amino acids. Here the CDR3 reads CSVARRYQETQYF. Filled out from reference TRBV29-1 and TRBJ2-5, the complete variable domain reads SAVISQKPSRDICQRGTSLTIQCQVDSQVTMMFWYRQQPGQSLTLIATANQGSEATYESGFVIDKFPISRPNLTFSTLTVSNMSPEDSSIYLCSVARRYQETQYFGPGTRLLVL.

This CDR3 is CSARVVVATNEKLFF. This chain uses TRBV20-1 with TRBJ1-4. The CDR3 is made up of 15 amino acids. CDR1 and CDR2 (germline): DFQATT, SNEGSKA (reference sequence).

The chain is built from TRBV11-2 and TRBJ2-3. The CDR3 has 15 residues. CDR1 is SGHAT and CDR2 is FQNNGV in the germline V gene. The CDR3 here is CASSFGPRSTDTQYF. Based on the CDR3 plus reference TRBV11-2 and TRBJ2-3, the full variable domain is EAGVAQSPRYKIIEKRQSVAFWCNPISGHATLYWYQQILGQGPKLLIQFQNNGVVDDSQLPKDRFSAERLKGVDSTLKIQPAKLEDSAVYLCASSFGPRSTDTQYFGPGTRLTVL.

The rearrangement uses TRBV7-6 and TRBJ1-1; without DNA, the TCRdb call of TRBD1 cannot be checked. The CDR3 totals 15 residues. CDR1 and CDR2 from the germline V gene are SGHVS and FNYEAQ. The CDR3 is CASSRDSSVNTEAFF. The variable domain in full, completed from reference TRBV7-6 and TRBJ1-1, reads GAGVSQSPRYKVTKRGQDVALRCDPISGHVSLYWYRQALGQGPEFLTYFNYEAQQDKSGLPNDRFSAERPEGSISTLTIQRTEQRDSAMYRCASSRDSSVNTEAFFGQGTRLTVV.

The V and J genes are TRBV3-1 and TRBJ1-1; checking the TCRdb D call of TRBD1 is not possible without DNA. In germline, CDR1 is LGHDT, CDR2 YNNKEL (reference sequence). The CDR3 extends over 13 amino acids. This CDR3 is CASSYFRGNEAFF.

V gene TRBV29-1 combines with J gene TRBJ1-3; the TCRdb call, TRBD1, lacks DNA for checking. The CDR3 covers 15 residues. Germline values: CDR1 SQVTM, CDR2 ANQGSEA. CDR3 region: CSARSPTASGNTIYF. The variable domain in full, with the rest retrieved from reference TRBV29-1 and TRBJ1-3, is SAVISQKPSRDICQRGTSLTIQCQVDSQVTMMFWYRQQPGQSLTLIATANQGSEATYESGFVIDKFPISRPNLTFSTLTVSNMSPEDSSIYLCSARSPTASGNTIYFGEGSWLTVV.

The CDR3: CASTSGRETQYF. V usage is TRBV19 and J usage is TRBJ2-5; TCRdb designates TRBD2, a call that cannot be tested without DNA. Looked up from germline, CDR1 is LNHDA and CDR2 is SQIVND (reference sequence). The CDR3 is 12 amino acids.

The CDR3 is CSVGLWTTNYGYTF. This sequence joins TRBV29-1 and TRBJ1-2; TCRdb proposes TRBD1, but this gene call is untestable without DNA. This CDR3 has 14 amino acids. Germline values: CDR1 SQVTM, CDR2 ANQGSEA.

The rearrangement links TRBV3-1 to TRBJ2-3; TCRdb gives TRBD1 as the D gene, but with no DNA this cannot be confirmed. The CDR3 sequence is 15 residues long. CDR1 is LGHDT, CDR2 YNNKEL, per germline (reference sequence). The CDR3: CASSHRGAALDTQYF.

The chain combines TRBV20-1 with TRBJ1-3; TCRdb names TRBD1, which stays unverified in the absence of DNA. CDR3 length: 16 residues. CDR1 is DFQATT and CDR2 is SNEGSKA in the germline V gene (reference sequence). The CDR3 here is CSARGPPKGSGNTIYF.

The CDR3 reads CSAPGQGVYTGELFF. The chain couples TRBV20-1 to TRBJ2-2; TCRdb's D call, TRBD1, is unchecked because there is no DNA. The CDR3 is made up of 15 amino acids. Germline V gene lookup returns CDR1 DFQATT and CDR2 SNEGSKA (reference sequence).

The rearrangement joins TRBV12-3 or TRBV12-4 to TRBJ2-1. This CDR3 is built from 15 residues. CDR3 amino acids: CASSWAGGPYNEQFF.

The gene calls are TRBV20-1 and TRBJ1-2. CDR3 length: 11 amino acids. Per germline, CDR1 DFQATT and CDR2 SNEGSKA (reference sequence). Here the CDR3 reads CSARTGYGYTF.

The chain uses TRBV11-3 and TRBJ2-7; TCRdb's D call, TRBD2, is unchecked because there is no DNA. The CDR3 has 17 amino acids. The V gene's germline CDR1 is SGHNT and CDR2 YENEEA. CDR3 protein: CASSSRGRWGEAYEQYF.

The CDR3 reads CASSPRLDRGYEETQYF. This rearrangement joins TRBV7-9 to TRBJ2-5; the D gene TCRdb calls, TRBD1, cannot be checked with no DNA. The CDR3 extends over 17 amino acids. The germline V gene encodes CDR1 SEHNR and CDR2 FQNEAQ (reference sequence).